Each of the 9 T cell receptor beta chains below was sequenced from the same sample in a study of T cells in Graves' hyperthyroidism and ophthalmopathy. Using RNA transcripts as the source, TCR beta CDR3 regions were amplified. TCR CDR3 underwent first-round RT-PCR with the HTBI primer set. Each CDR3 protein is one row after TCRdb ran MiXCR on the multiplex PCR reads. The sample contains about 400,000 distinct CDR3 sequences, approximately 14% of which appear only once. Input material: blood. These receptors all stem from a woman younger than 30 with Graves' hyperthyroidism.

This clonotype was recorded many times. This sequence joins TRBV7-9 and TRBJ2-2; 9 bases map to TRBD1. This CDR3 region has 19 residues. Germline CDR1 is SEHNR and CDR2 is FQNEAQ (reference sequence). V lost 5 bases, J lost 3 bases, and 16 bases stayed unmatched. The CDR3 nucleotides read TGTGCCAGCAGCCCTCAACTGCCGGGACAGGGTCTTGACACCGGGGAGCTGTTTTTT. It yields the protein CASSPQLPGQGLDTGELFF.

This clonotype was seen at least ten times. The V gene is TRBV7-9, the J gene TRBJ1-2; TRBD1 matches at 7 bases. Germline V lookup: CDR1 SEHNR, CDR2 FQNEAQ (reference sequence). Trimming took 4 bases from V and 3 from J; bases not matched to a gene: 5. The CDR3 runs to 14 residues. As DNA, the CDR3 is TGTGCCAGCAGCTCACGACAGGGAGACTATGGCTACACCTTC. Translated: CASSSRQGDYGYTF.

In the case of this clonotype: A read error may produce the germline difference seen at one junction end. The chain carries TRBV11-2 and TRBJ1-3; D not resolved. This CDR3 spans 13 amino acids. CDR1 SGHAT and CDR2 FQNNGV come from the germline V gene. DNA for the CDR3: TGTGCCAGCCGCTTCGGAACCGGAAACACCATATATTTT. This sequence encodes CASRFGTGNTIYF.

This clonotype was seen many times. The V and J genes are TRBV30 and TRBJ1-4; D unclear. Germline values: CDR1 GTSNPN, CDR2 SVGIG (reference sequence). V lost 1 base, J lost 7 bases, and 7 bases lay in between. The CDR3 consists of 12 residues. CDR3 in DNA: TGTGCCTGGAGTGATTCTTCTGAAAAACTGTTTTTT. Translation: CAWSDSSEKLFF. The full variable domain, with the rest looked up from reference TRBV30 and TRBJ1-4, is SQTIHQWPATLVQPVGSPLSLECTVEGTSNPNLYWYRQAAGRGLQLLFYSVGIGQISSEVPQNLSASRPQDRQFILSSKKLLLSDSGFYLCAWSDSSEKLFFGSGTQLSVL.

This clonotype was detected a few times. The chain recombines TRBV4-2 with TRBJ2-6; D call uncertain. The V end was cut by 0 bases, the J end by 2 bases, with 8 bases between. Per germline, CDR1 LGHNA and CDR2 YNFKEQ. The CDR3 covers 16 residues. CDR3 loop: CASSQDEAAGANVLTF. As DNA, the CDR3 is TGTGCCAGCAGCCAAGACGAGGCAGCTGGGGCCAACGTCCTGACTTTC.

This clonotype was counted ten times or more. J is TRBJ2-7 and V is TRBV12-3 or TRBV12-4; D unclear. The germline V and J ends were trimmed by 6 bases and 1 base, with 10 bases remaining between them. This CDR3 comprises 13 residues. CDR3 nucleotide sequence: TGTGCCAGCAGGCCGACGCTTTCCTACGAGCAGTACTTC. It translates to CASRPTLSYEQYF.

Many counts were recorded for this clonotype. The genes are TRBV6-5 and TRBJ2-7; 7 bases line up with TRBD2. V lost 2 bases and J lost 4; bases outside the gene matches: 8. CDR1 and CDR2 (germline): MNHEY, SVGAGI. The CDR3 covers 15 residues. CDR3 amino acids: CASSYGAGVSYEQYF. The DNA for the CDR3 is TGTGCCAGCAGTTACGGGGCGGGAGTAAGTTACGAGCAGTACTTC.

This clonotype has only a few counts. This chain connects TRBV19 to TRBJ2-7, with TRBD1 matching over 7 bases. With V trimmed by 9 bases and J by 4 bases, 12 bases remained unmatched. Germline lookup yields CDR1 LNHDA and CDR2 SQIVND (reference sequence). CDR3 length: 14 amino acids. As DNA, the CDR3 is TGTGCCAGCGCCCTAGAGGGGACAGCGTACGAGCAGTACTTC. Protein product: CASALEGTAYEQYF.

The sample holds a few counts of this clonotype. The chain has TRBV12-3 or TRBV12-4 and TRBJ2-2; 8 bases align to TRBD2. This CDR3 comprises 17 residues. With 6 bases clipped from V and 1 base from J, the junction kept 10 bases outside the gene matches. CDR3 bases: TGTGCCAGCAGGGGGGGGGGAAGCGGGAGGAACACCGGGGAGCTGTTTTTT. Translating gives CASRGGGSGRNTGELFF.